The 18 T cell receptor beta chains reported below all come from one sample, sequenced in a study of blood T cell repertoires in COVID-19 (dated by TCRdb to about 2020). The library was built by means of the immunoSEQ multiplex PCR assay. As stored in TCRdb, this immuneACCESS dataset retains in-frame rearrangements with V and J assigned. A fraction of the clones does not appear; measured against another copy, unresolved V genes explain less than half of the discrepancy, and the remainder lacks a known reason. The table for this sample lists fewer than 300,000 clones; 75% to 95% of them were counted only once. Around 1.1% of the sample comes from the top ten. Sequenced material: PBMCs or T cells enriched from blood (not recorded which). These receptor sequences come from a woman in her 30s who had recovered from COVID-19.

This chain joins TRBV30 and TRBJ1-5; the D is unclear. CDR1 and CDR2 from the germline V gene are GTSNPN and SVGIG (reference sequence). The CDR3 has 15 amino acids. V lost 2 bases to trimming and J lost 1 base, with 12 bases between them. The CDR3 nucleotides read TGTGCCTGGAGTCTGACCGCGGGGAGCAATCAGCCCCAGCATTTT. Translated, it gives CAWSLTAGSNQPQHF.

CDR3 sequence (DNA): TGTGCCAGCAGCGGTTTTGGACAGTACGAGCAGTACTTC. Translating gives CASSGFGQYEQYF. The chain couples TRBV7-9 to TRBJ2-7; tentative D call: TRBD1 (6 bases). Germline CDR1 SEHNR, CDR2 FQNEAQ (reference sequence). The CDR3 totals 13 residues. The germline V and J ends were trimmed by 5 bases and 4 bases, with 12 bases remaining between them.

The V and J genes are TRBV21-1 and TRBJ1-2; TRBD1, the D gene given by the table, was not confirmed from the DNA. TRBV21-1 is a pseudogene. CDR3 length equals 13 residues. CDR3 in DNA: TGTGCCATGGACAGGGTGGGGGTTTTTGGCTACACCTTC. Its protein product is CAMDRVGVFGYTF.

The chain has TRBV7-2 and TRBJ1-1; D is uncertain. The CDR3 has 14 amino acids. Trimming shortened V by 1 base and J by 6 bases, and 12 bases separated the two germline ends. Germline lookup yields CDR1 SGHTA and CDR2 FQGNSA. Here the CDR3 reads CASSLGPGSSEAFF. The CDR3 DNA follows: TGTGCCAGCAGCTTAGGTCCAGGAAGTTCTGAAGCTTTCTTT.

V and J are TRBV29-1 and TRBJ1-1, with D unresolved. Germline V gene sequence: CDR1 SQVTM, CDR2 ANQGSEA. CDR3 length: 13 residues. Trimming shortened V by 2 bases and J by 0 bases, and 7 bases separated the two germline ends. The CDR3: CSVEKTMNTEAFF. In DNA form, the CDR3 reads TGCAGCGTTGAAAAGACTATGAACACTGAAGCTTTCTTT.

This sequence joins TRBV27 and TRBJ2-1; D might be TRBD1 (7 bases). The CDR3 is made up of 18 amino acids. The germline gives CDR1 MNHEY, CDR2 SMNVEV (reference sequence). V dropped 1 base and J dropped 0 bases, with 16 bases sitting between them. The CDR3 DNA sequence: TGTGCCAGCAGTTTATTTGGCGGGACAGCCTTCTCCTACAATGAGCAGTTCTTC. It translates to CASSLFGGTAFSYNEQFF.

This clone was seen a few times. The rearrangement joins TRBV19 to TRBJ2-1, with TRBD2 matching over 13 bases. This CDR3 region has 17 residues. V gave up 5 bases and J gave up 9 bases; unmatched junction bases: 13. CDR1 LNHDA and CDR2 SQIVND come from the germline V gene (reference sequence). The CDR3 region is CASSGPGLAGRVGEQFF. The CDR3 region has the DNA TGTGCCAGTAGTGGCCCGGGACTAGCGGGAAGGGTGGGTGAGCAGTTCTTC.

V usage is TRBV4-3 and J usage is TRBJ1-1, with 8 bases that match TRBD1. The V gene's germline CDR1 is LGHNA and CDR2 YSLEER. The CDR3 contains 15 residues. The junction had 9 bases not matched to a gene; V was cut back by 3 bases and J by 6 bases. The CDR3 DNA reads as TGCGCCAGCAGCCAGGCAGACAGGGGAGGAGCTGAAGCTTTCTTT. This codes for CASSQADRGGAEAFF.

The V gene is TRBV5-6, the J gene TRBJ1-3; D not resolved. V lost 0 bases to trimming and J lost 1 base, with 8 bases between them. The CDR3 sequence is 15 residues long. CDR1 SGHDT and CDR2 YYEEEE come from the germline V gene. CDR3 in DNA: TGTGCCAGCAGCTTGGCTTTCCTATCTGGAAACACCATATATTTT. Amino acid sequence: CASSLAFLSGNTIYF.

The chain recombines TRBV6-2 or TRBV6-3 with TRBJ2-7; 12 nucleotides line up with TRBD2. V lost 6 bases and J lost 5; bases outside the gene matches: 8. Germline assignment: CDR1 MNHEY and CDR2 SVGEGT. The CDR3 has 15 residues. DNA for the CDR3: TGTGCCAGCAGCTCTAGCGGGAGGGGCGTCGACGAGCAGTACTTC. This sequence encodes CASSSSGRGVDEQYF.

The chain has TRBV18 and TRBJ2-7; D might be TRBD1 (6 bases). The germline V gene encodes CDR1 KGHSH and CDR2 LQKENI. The ends were cut back, 4 bases at V and 6 bases at J, with 13 bases in the middle. CDR3 length: 13 amino acids. CDR3 sequence reads: CASSLSDSPEQYF. The CDR3 DNA follows: TGTGCCAGCTCACTATCGGACAGCCCCGAGCAGTACTTC. The complete variable domain, with remaining parts taken from reference TRBV18 and TRBJ2-7, reads NAGVMQNPRHLVRRRGQEARLRCSPMKGHSHVYWYRQLPEEGLKFMVYLQKENIIDESGMPKERFSAEFPKEGPSILRIQQVVRGDSAAYFCASSLSDSPEQYFGPGTRLTVT.

The V gene is TRBV2, the J gene TRBJ2-1, with 9 bases aligning to TRBD2. CDR3 length: 14 residues. V trimming: 8 bases; J trimming: 6 bases; junction bases outside the gene matches: 8. In germline, CDR1 is SNHLY, CDR2 FYNNEI. The CDR3 DNA sequence: TGTGCCAGCGGAGTAGCGGGAGCGGTCAATGAGCAGTTCTTC. Translating gives CASGVAGAVNEQFF. Drawing the rest from reference TRBV2 and TRBJ2-1, the complete variable domain is EPEVTQTPSHQVTQMGQEVILRCVPISNHLYFYWYRQILGQKVEFLVSFYNNEISEKSEIFDDQFSVERPDGSNFTLKIRSTKLEDSAMYFCASGVAGAVNEQFFGPGTRLTVL.

V usage is TRBV3-1 (or the pseudogene TRBV3-2) and J usage is TRBJ2-1; no definite D call. Trimming stripped 1 base from V and 8 bases from J, with 9 bases between. CDR3 length: 13 amino acids. Per the germline V gene, CDR1 is LGHDT and CDR2 is YNNKEL (reference sequence). The DNA for the CDR3 is TGTGCCAGCAGCCAAGTCCACTTGGATGAGCAGTTCTTC. This gives the protein CASSQVHLDEQFF.

CDR3 nucleotide sequence: TGTGCCAGCAGCGTAGATAATAGCGGGAGGGAGGATGAGCAGTTCTTC. Translating it yields CASSVDNSGREDEQFF. The chain employs TRBV9 and TRBJ2-1; 11 nucleotides line up with TRBD2. The CDR3 totals 16 residues. CDR1 and CDR2 (germline): SGDLS, YYNGEE. The ends lost 0 bases at V and 8 bases at J; junction bases unmatched: 7.

The J gene is TRBJ2-2, the V gene TRBV5-1; TRBD2 might be the D (6 bases). The V end lost 4 bases, the J end lost 6 bases, and 10 bases lay between the germline ends. This CDR3 region has 13 residues. Looked up from germline, CDR1 is SGHRS and CDR2 is YFSETQ. The CDR3 sequence: CASSRRGPGELFF. DNA for the CDR3: TGCGCCAGCAGCAGGAGGGGCCCCGGGGAGCTGTTTTTT.

DNA of the CDR3: TGTGCCAGCAGCCTAGGAACAGTAGAGACCCAGTACTTC. The encoded protein is CASSLGTVETQYF. The chain has TRBV3-1 (or the pseudogene TRBV3-2) and TRBJ2-5; D call uncertain. The CDR3 is 13 amino acids. Germline V gives CDR1 LGHDT, CDR2 YNNKEL (reference sequence). The ends were cut back, 4 bases at V and 4 bases at J, with 10 bases in the middle.

The V and J genes are TRBV19 and TRBJ2-7, with TRBD1 identical over 9 bases. The V and J ends lost 4 bases and 5 bases, in that order; junction bases with no gene match: 6. In germline, CDR1 is LNHDA, CDR2 SQIVND (reference sequence). This CDR3 is built from 14 residues. CDR3 region: CASSTGQGVDEQYF. CDR3 nucleotides: TGTGCCAGTAGTACGGGACAGGGAGTGGACGAGCAGTACTTC.

V and J are TRBV7-2 and TRBJ1-6; 7 bases agree with TRBD1. The CDR3 spans 17 residues. Trimming took 4 bases from V and 4 from J; bases not matched to a gene: 10. CDR1 is SGHTA, CDR2 FQGNSA, per germline. DNA of the CDR3: TGTGCCAGCAGCTCATACATGGGACAGCTATATAATTCACCCCTCCACTTT. Its translation: CASSSYMGQLYNSPLHF.